Listed below are T cell receptor beta chains from one sample, sequenced in a study of blood T cell repertoires in COVID-19. Clones were sequenced by immunoSEQ multiplex PCR, and TCRdb holds only the in-frame ones, with some missing. Of about 170,000 clones listed, more than 70% are singletons. Material: PBMCs or T cells enriched from blood (not recorded which). These receptors were collected from a woman aged 45-65 years in a cohort exposed to, infected with or recovered from COVID-19 (not recorded which). Both conserved end residues are part of each CDR3.

J	V	length	CDR3
TRBJ2-7	TRBV7-9	17	CASSPPLRGSRSWEQYF
TRBJ1-3	TRBV3-1/TRBV3-2	14	CASSRESTGNTIYF
TRBJ2-3	TRBV4-1	16	CASSHQAQASTDTQYF
TRBJ1-1	TRBV7-2	18	CASSFQPGQGASGLKAFF
TRBJ2-2	TRBV7-9	16	CASSLIQGPHTGELFF
TRBJ2-2	TRBV7-9	17	CASSTPRGQGDTGELFF
TRBJ2-5	TRBV2	15	CASSAGTGVWETQYF
TRBJ2-6	TRBV6-4	17	CASSDFPGGYGANVLTF
TRBJ1-5	TRBV28	16	CASSLWGQGISQPQHF
TRBJ2-2	TRBV19	13	CASSIGVTGELFF
TRBJ2-7	TRBV23-1	13	CASSQSRSYEQYF
TRBJ2-2	TRBV3-1/TRBV3-2	16	CASSQEGGRGTGELFF
TRBJ2-2	TRBV27	13	CATWGANTGELFF
TRBJ2-2	TRBV10-3	12	CAIAQNTGELFF
TRBJ1-6	TRBV28	14	CASSLTGNNSPLHF
TRBJ1-2	TRBV5-4	15	CASSLGLDKNYGYTF
TRBJ2-5	TRBV11-3	15	CASSQRQGEQETQYF
TRBJ2-3	TRBV28	15	CASSFGDRETDTQYF
TRBJ2-5	TRBV7-8	13	CASSLGQQETQYF
TRBJ1-4	TRBV29-1	15	CSVEARGQGSEKLFF
TRBJ2-7	TRBV7-2	14	CASSLLGQGDEQYF
TRBJ2-7	TRBV7-9	15	CASSTRGAGKYEQYF
TRBJ1-4	TRBV6-5	14	CASSWDRTNEKLFF
TRBJ1-5	TRBV18	14	CASSLQDSNQPQHF
TRBJ2-3	TRBV6-4	15	CASSDSSGGADTQYF
TRBJ2-7	TRBV7-9	15	CASSSTNRGTYEQYF
TRBJ2-7	TRBV5-6	14	CASSWDRGVYEQYF
TRBJ1-6	TRBV4-3	16	CASSQSGAGANSPLHF
TRBJ2-1	TRBV5-1	16	CASSPEGLAGVDEQFF
TRBJ1-1	TRBV29-1	13	CSERAQLPTEAFF
TRBJ1-1	TRBV28	11	CASSTSRVAFF
TRBJ1-2	TRBV3-1/TRBV3-2	15	CASSQGGGESYGYTF
TRBJ2-5	TRBV5-1	19	CASSLEGASGGLNQETQYF
TRBJ2-1	TRBV7-2	15	CASSPRQGRGNEQFF
TRBJ2-7	TRBV5-1	15	CASSTGTGQSYEQYF
TRBJ2-1	TRBV5-4	14	CASSPSRGYNEQFF
TRBJ1-1	TRBV3-1/TRBV3-2	12	CASSSGNTEAFF
TRBJ2-1	TRBV7-9	12	CASRATGDEQFF
TRBJ2-5	TRBV21-1	13	CASSKSGGETQYF
TRBJ2-3	TRBV27	18	CASSLYPPAGAITDTQYF
TRBJ2-1	TRBV11-3	17	CASSNTRARSSYNEQFF
TRBJ1-3	TRBV7-8	16	CASSPGRQGFGNTIYF
TRBJ1-4	TRBV5-4	15	CASSSPGQLSEKLFF
TRBJ2-7	TRBV3-1/TRBV3-2	13	CASSEPSAYEQYF
TRBJ2-6	TRBV4-3	19	CASSQDLGQESSGANVLTF
TRBJ2-1	TRBV6-4	14	CASRGLAGGGEQFF
TRBJ2-7	TRBV2	13	CASSAGTTLGQYF
TRBJ2-5	TRBV28	14	CASSLLGQQETQYF
TRBJ1-4	TRBV6-5	13	CASSTGTIGKLFF
TRBJ2-7	TRBV20-1	15	CSASSSGGQNYEQYF
TRBJ2-1	TRBV7-9	17	CASSHTSAYSSYNEQFF
TRBJ1-2	TRBV24-1	14	CATSTGGTGYGYTF
TRBJ1-2	TRBV9	14	CASTLGSEYYGYTF
TRBJ2-1	TRBV6-5	15	CASSQGTSGVNEQFF
TRBJ1-4	TRBV4-1	15	CASSAPTGMVLKLFF